The 30 T cell receptor beta chains below were found in one sample sequenced in a study of cytomegalovirus exposure and HLA in healthy donors. The PCR contained 60 Vbeta and 13 Jbeta primers. Sequencing used immunoSEQ multiplex PCR; TCRdb keeps in-frame clones, though not all of them. The sample contains more than 95,000 clones, around 76% of which appear only once. Material: PBMCs. Receptors were obtained from a man aged 35 to 55 in good health and CMV-seropositive.

The J gene is TRBJ1-4, the V gene TRBV30; TRBD1 might be the D (6 bases). V was clipped by 5 bases and J by 7 bases, with 11 bases between them. This CDR3 comprises 12 residues. Germline CDR1 is GTSNPN and CDR2 is SVGIG (reference sequence). The CDR3 DNA follows: TGTGCCTGGGCTCTAGGGGGTGAAAAACTGTTTTTT. It yields the protein CAWALGGEKLFF.

The rearrangement uses TRBV2 and TRBJ1-2, with D perhaps matching TRBD1 (5 bases). The CDR3 runs 14 residues. V lost 4 bases, J lost 7 bases, and 16 bases lay in between. CDR1 is SNHLY and CDR2 is FYNNEI in the germline V gene. The CDR3 protein is CASSGMVGGAGYTF. In DNA, the CDR3 is TGTGCCAGCAGTGGAATGGTAGGAGGGGCTGGCTACACCTTC.

This clone turned up a few times. This chain uses TRBV11-3 with TRBJ2-3; 7 bases map to TRBD2. Germline lookup yields CDR1 SGHNT and CDR2 YENEEA. Trimming cost V 5 bases and J 1 base; bases outside gene matches: 9. The CDR3 consists of 16 residues. DNA of the CDR3: TGTGCCAGCAGCCTGGGGACTCTAGCGGGCACAGATACGCAGTATTTT. The encoded protein is CASSLGTLAGTDTQYF.

The rearrangement uses TRBV6-1 and TRBJ1-2; D is perhaps TRBD1 (6 bases). The CDR3 is 14 residues long. V lost 5 bases to trimming and J lost 0 bases, with 10 bases between them. Germline V lookup: CDR1 MNHNS, CDR2 SASEGT. This chain's CDR3 is CASSLRGANYGYTF. For the CDR3, the DNA is TGTGCCAGCAGTCTCAGGGGAGCTAACTATGGCTACACCTTC.

V is TRBV15 and J is TRBJ1-2, with TRBD1 matching over 8 bases. V lost 2 bases, J lost 4 bases, and 6 bases stayed unmatched. CDR3 size: 15 residues. Germline V gene sequence: CDR1 LNHNV, CDR2 YYDKDF (reference sequence). The CDR3 sequence: CATSRIKQGGYGYTF. In DNA, the CDR3 is TGTGCCACCAGCAGAATTAAACAGGGGGGCTATGGCTACACCTTC.

J is TRBJ2-5 and V is TRBV5-6; 8 bases line up with TRBD2. CDR1 SGHDT and CDR2 YYEEEE come from the germline V gene. V lost 4 bases, J lost 3 bases, and 14 bases stayed unmatched. This CDR3 has 17 residues. The DNA of the CDR3 is TGTGCCAGCAGCCCGGTACTGGCGGGAGGAGGTAAAGAGACCCAGTACTTC. As protein: CASSPVLAGGGKETQYF.

The V and J genes are TRBV19 and TRBJ2-5, with 11 bases that match TRBD2. With the DNA end fitting TRBJ2-7 better, the J assignment may be wrong. CDR3 length: 15 residues. Germline V gene lookup returns CDR1 LNHDA and CDR2 SQIVND (reference sequence). The CDR3 sequence: CASSMEGLAGYEQYF. The CDR3 DNA reads TGTGCCAGTAGTATGGAAGGACTAGCGGGCTACGAGCAGTACTTC.

This clone was recorded only once. Germline is not matched at one junction end, which may reflect a read error. The chain couples TRBV7-7 to TRBJ2-1; D is ambiguous. CDR1 is SSHAT, CDR2 FNYEAQ, per germline (reference sequence). This CDR3 is 9 amino acids long. The CDR3 is CASSPEQFF. The CDR3 nucleotides read TGTGCTAGCAGCCCGGAGCAGTTCTTC.

In its sample, this clone was seen a few times. The V call is TRBV4-1, the J call TRBJ2-3; 10 positions match TRBD1. The CDR3 consists of 16 residues. The V and J ends lost 4 bases and 1 base, in that order; junction bases with no gene match: 5. Germline-derived CDR1 and CDR2 are MGHRA and YSYEKL. This chain's CDR3 is CASSPRTGGGTDTQYF. CDR3 nucleotide sequence: TGCGCCAGCAGCCCTAGGACAGGGGGTGGCACAGATACGCAGTATTTT.

The chain links TRBV11-2 to TRBJ2-1; a possible D gene is TRBD1 (5 bases). There are 15 residues in the CDR3. Germline V lookup: CDR1 SGHAT, CDR2 FQNNGV. Trimming took 5 bases from V and 5 from J, leaving 16 bases between them. As DNA, the CDR3 is TGTGCCAGCAGCCCAAGCATGGGGCCGAACAATGAGCAGTTCTTC. This encodes CASSPSMGPNNEQFF.

This clone was seen only once. The V gene is TRBV5-6, the J gene TRBJ1-2, with TRBD1 matching 7 bases. The germline gives CDR1 SGHDT, CDR2 YYEEEE. The CDR3 loop spans 18 amino acids. The ends lost 0 bases at V and 5 bases at J; junction bases unmatched: 16. CDR3 sequence: CASSLVGVGSRGTYGYTF. The CDR3 nucleotides read TGTGCCAGCAGCTTGGTAGGGGTTGGGAGCAGGGGGACTTATGGCTACACCTTC.

V usage is TRBV27 and J usage is TRBJ1-4; 8 nucleotides align to TRBD1. The V gene end was trimmed by 6 bases and the J gene end by 3 bases; junction bases not matched to a gene: 18. Germline assignment: CDR1 MNHEY and CDR2 SMNVEV (reference sequence). The CDR3 contains 19 residues. The CDR3 reads CASRPSGGTSRGANEKLFF. In DNA, the CDR3 is TGTGCCAGCAGACCATCAGGGGGCACCTCACGGGGAGCTAATGAAAAACTGTTTTTT.

A few counts support this clone. V usage is TRBV29-1 and J usage is TRBJ1-5, with 11 bases lining up with TRBD1. The trim removed 4 bases at V and 7 bases at J, leaving 3 bases unmatched. The germline V gene has CDR1 SQVTM and CDR2 ANQGSEA. CDR3 length: 13 residues. The CDR3 DNA sequence: TGCAGCGTTGGGGGACAGGGGGAACAGCCCCAGCATTTT. Translating gives CSVGGQGEQPQHF.

This clone was recorded once. V usage is TRBV7-8 and J usage is TRBJ2-1; 10 positions match TRBD2. Germline V gene data show CDR1 as SGHVS and CDR2 as FQNEAQ. Trimming at V came to 4 bases and at J to 7 bases, leaving 13 bases not matched to a gene. This CDR3 region has 17 residues. CDR3 sequence reads: CASSWTSGPTSGNEQFF. The CDR3 bases are TGTGCCAGCAGCTGGACTAGCGGCCCAACTTCGGGGAATGAGCAGTTCTTC.

V is TRBV5-6 and J is TRBJ2-3; 11 bases agree with TRBD2. The junction had 5 bases not matched to a gene; V was cut back by 5 bases and J by 6 bases. The CDR3 has 14 residues. CDR1 SGHDT and CDR2 YYEEEE come from the germline V gene. CDR3 residues: CASRLAGVGDTQYF. The CDR3 coding sequence is TGTGCCAGCAGACTAGCGGGAGTAGGTGATACGCAGTATTTT.

V and J are TRBV29-1 and TRBJ1-4; 8 bases map to TRBD1. Germline V gene data show CDR1 as SQVTM and CDR2 as ANQGSEA. The CDR3 sequence is 12 residues long. The V gene end was trimmed by 7 bases and the J gene end by 10 bases; junction bases not matched to a gene: 8. The DNA for the CDR3 is TGCAGCGCCCGGACAGGGTACACAAAACTGTTTTTT. Translated, it gives CSARTGYTKLFF. Filled out from reference TRBV29-1 and TRBJ1-4, the complete variable domain reads SAVISQKPSRDICQRGTSLTIQCQVDSQVTMMFWYRQQPGQSLTLIATANQGSEATYESGFVIDKFPISRPNLTFSTLTVSNMSPEDSSIYLCSARTGYTKLFFGSGTQLSVL.

The genes are TRBV30 and TRBJ1-5; 11 bases match TRBD1. Germline V gives CDR1 GTSNPN, CDR2 SVGIG (reference sequence). The CDR3 extends over 14 amino acids. The V and J ends lost 4 bases and 6 bases, in that order; junction bases with no gene match: 5. Here the CDR3 DNA reads TGTGCCTGGAAGGGGACAGGGGGGGGTCAGCCCCAGCATTTT. This translates into CAWKGTGGGQPQHF.

This clone showed up just a few times. The V call is TRBV2, the J call TRBJ1-5; 7 bases align to TRBD1. The CDR3 covers 14 residues. Germline lookup yields CDR1 SNHLY and CDR2 FYNNEI. Unmatched junction bases numbered 11, after V lost 6 bases and J lost 9 bases. CDR3 region: CASSGGQAEWPQHF. CDR3 DNA: TGTGCCAGCAGCGGAGGACAGGCTGAGTGGCCCCAGCATTTT.

The genes are TRBV4-2 and TRBJ2-5; 8 bases are shared with TRBD2. This CDR3 comprises 16 residues. J gave up 5 bases and V 1 base, and 9 bases lay outside the gene matches. The V gene's germline CDR1 is LGHNA and CDR2 YNFKEQ. The CDR3 bases are TGTGCCAGCAGCCAAGTACACGGGGGGGCTGGGGAGACCCAGTACTTC. Protein: CASSQVHGGAGETQYF.

This clone was observed a single time. The chain has TRBV4-2 and TRBJ2-5; D might be TRBD1 (5 bases). The germline gives CDR1 LGHNA, CDR2 YNFKEQ. CDR3 length equals 14 residues. V lost 0 bases to trimming and J lost 5 bases, with 10 bases between them. CDR3 residues: CASSQDPGFETQYF. The CDR3 region has the DNA TGTGCCAGCAGCCAAGATCCAGGGTTCGAGACCCAGTACTTC.

The J gene is TRBJ1-6, the V gene TRBV19; TRBD1 might be the D (6 bases). V was cut by 7 bases and J by 9 bases, with 22 bases left in between. The CDR3 consists of 16 residues. Germline V CDR1 and CDR2: LNHDA, SQIVND (reference sequence). CDR3 nucleotide sequence: TGTGCCAGTACCGAGGAGGCAGGGGCTTTTGGTTCACCCCTCCACTTT. Translated: CASTEEAGAFGSPLHF.

The genes are TRBV7-3 and TRBJ2-1; the D is unclear. Trimming took 2 bases from V and 9 from J, leaving 11 bases between them. Germline values: CDR1 SGHTA, CDR2 FQGTGA. This CDR3 has 13 residues. CDR3 protein: CASSLSRVTEQFF. The DNA for the CDR3 is TGTGCCAGCAGCTTATCCCGGGTGACTGAGCAGTTCTTC.

This clone turned up a few times. The chain employs TRBV15 and TRBJ1-4, with D possibly being TRBD1 (6 bases). Germline values: CDR1 LNHNV, CDR2 YYDKDF (reference sequence). CDR3 length equals 15 residues. V gave up 6 bases and J gave up 8 bases, with 19 bases separating them. CDR3 bases: TGTGCCACCAGAGACGGGATACAGGGTGGGGAAAAACTGTTTTTT. Its translation: CATRDGIQGGEKLFF. The full variable domain, rest sourced from reference TRBV15 and TRBJ1-4, is DAMVIQNPRYQVTQFGKPVTLSCSQTLNHNVMYWYQQKSSQAPKLLFHYYDKDFNNEADTPDNFQSRRPNTSFCFLDIRSPGLGDTAMYLCATRDGIQGGEKLFFGSGTQLSVL.

The V gene is TRBV5-6, the J gene TRBJ1-2; tentatively, D is TRBD1 (5 bases). V lost 2 bases and J lost 3, with 20 bases in between. The CDR3 covers 17 residues. Germline CDR1 is SGHDT and CDR2 is YYEEEE. CDR3 region: CASSFINQGPGYYGYTF. Here the CDR3 DNA reads TGTGCCAGCAGCTTTATAAATCAAGGGCCAGGGTACTATGGCTACACCTTC.

CDR3 amino acids: CASSLVGGDYGYTF. The CDR3 DNA is TGTGCCAGCAGCTTGGTTGGGGGGGACTATGGCTACACCTTC. The V and J genes are TRBV5-5 and TRBJ1-2; weak D call: TRBD1 (5 bases). This CDR3 comprises 14 residues. Looked up from germline, CDR1 is SGHKS and CDR2 is YYEKEE (reference sequence). The V end lost 0 bases, the J end lost 3 bases, and 9 bases lay between the germline ends.

With respect to this clone: Other DNA variants within this sample encode the same CDR3. The rearrangement links TRBV19 to TRBJ2-7; TRBD2 aligns across 16 bases. The germline V gene encodes CDR1 LNHDA and CDR2 SQIVND (reference sequence). The CDR3 loop spans 18 amino acids. V was pared by 8 bases and J by 0 bases, with 10 bases of the junction left unmatched. CDR3 DNA sequence: TGTGCCAGTCGTGCGGGACTAGCGGGAGGGAGGAGCTCCTACGAGCAGTACTTC. The encoded protein is CASRAGLAGGRSSYEQYF.

This clone appeared once. The rearrangement uses TRBV18 and TRBJ1-3; TRBD1 agrees at 8 bases. Trimming removed 5 bases from V and 4 bases from J; junction bases left unmatched: 7. Per germline, CDR1 KGHSH and CDR2 LQKENI. CDR3 size: 15 residues. CDR3: CASSSQGATGNTIYF. The CDR3 coding sequence is TGTGCCAGCTCATCTCAGGGGGCGACGGGAAACACCATATATTTT.

V usage is TRBV6-6 and J usage is TRBJ1-5, with D unresolved. Germline V CDR1 and CDR2: MNHNY, SVGAGI (reference sequence). This CDR3 has 15 residues. V was trimmed by 1 base and J by 1 base, leaving 8 bases between them. The CDR3 sequence: CASSYYRESNQPQHF. In nucleotides, the CDR3 is TGTGCCAGCAGTTACTACAGAGAAAGCAATCAGCCCCAGCATTTT.

In this sample, this clone turned up a few times. This chain uses TRBV29-1 with TRBJ2-1; 10 bases map to TRBD2. Germline V gene data show CDR1 as SQVTM and CDR2 as ANQGSEA. The trim removed 1 base at V and 0 bases at J, leaving 9 bases unmatched. The CDR3 extends over 18 amino acids. CDR3 protein: CSVEGLASGRVSYNEQFF. CDR3 DNA sequence: TGCAGCGTTGAAGGTCTGGCGAGCGGGAGGGTCTCCTACAATGAGCAGTTCTTC.

The chain joins TRBV7-9 to TRBJ1-6; D perhaps matches TRBD1 (6 bases). V lost 4 bases to trimming and J lost 11 bases, with 12 bases between them. CDR1 and CDR2 from the germline V gene are SEHNR and FQNEAQ (reference sequence). This CDR3 contains 13 residues. The CDR3 coding sequence is TGTGCCAGCAGCTCGCAGGGGAAGGCACCCCTCCACTTT. Encoded protein: CASSSQGKAPLHF.